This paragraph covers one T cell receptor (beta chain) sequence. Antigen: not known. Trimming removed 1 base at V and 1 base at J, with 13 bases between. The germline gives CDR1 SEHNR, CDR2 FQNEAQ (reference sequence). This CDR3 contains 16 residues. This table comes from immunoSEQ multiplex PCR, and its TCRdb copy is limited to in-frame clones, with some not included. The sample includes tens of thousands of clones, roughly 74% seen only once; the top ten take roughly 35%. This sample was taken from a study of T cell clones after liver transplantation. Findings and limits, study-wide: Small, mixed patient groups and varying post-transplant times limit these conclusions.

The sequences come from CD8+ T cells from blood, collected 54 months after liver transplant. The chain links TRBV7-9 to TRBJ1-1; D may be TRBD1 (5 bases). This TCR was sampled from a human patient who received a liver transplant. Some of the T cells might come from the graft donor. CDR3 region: CASSLDRPGKNTEAFF. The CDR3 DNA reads TGTGCCAGCAGCTTAGACCGGCCAGGGAAGAACACTGAAGCTTTCTTT.